Listed below are T cell receptor beta chains from one sample, sequenced in a study of response to subunit inactivated influenza vaccine. TCRdb recomputed calls from the RT-PCR reads with MiXCR, one row per CDR3 protein. The sample lists about 650,000 distinct CDR3 sequences; 11% to 15% were seen once. The material was PBMCs from blood, obtained about 14 days before vaccination. The receptors originated from a man aged 50-60 years who received an inactivated influenza vaccine. The CDR3 runs from the conserved cysteine through the conserved F or W. Fields, in order: J gene, clone size, D gene, V gene, CDR3 protein, CDR3 DNA. A D gene is named only where the DNA matches it firmly. Only part of the rows carry a size: once, few, many, or a class if the clone is expanded.

TRBJ2-7 . TRBD1 TRBV2 CASSAGTGRYEQYF TGTGCCAGCAGTGCTGGGACAGGGAGGTACGAGCAGTACTTC
TRBJ1-6 few . TRBV9 CASSVQTSGSPLHF TGTGCCAGCAGCGTACAAACTTCGGGTTCACCCCTCCACTTT
TRBJ1-1 . . TRBV5-1 CASSPTAGLNTEAFF TGCGCCAGCAGCCCCACGGCAGGCTTGAACACTGAAGCTTTCTTT
TRBJ2-3 . . TRBV20-1 CSASESRDGFTDTQYF TGCAGTGCTAGCGAGAGCCGGGACGGATTCACAGATACGCAGTATTTT
TRBJ2-3 few . TRBV4-3 CASSQVDSYTDTQYF TGCGCCAGCAGCCAGGTGGACAGTTACACAGATACGCAGTATTTT
TRBJ2-1 few TRBD2 TRBV28 CASGRGGPPHEQFF TGTGCCAGCGGTCGGGGGGGGCCTCCCCACGAGCAGTTCTTC
TRBJ2-3 few . TRBV6-2/TRBV6-3 CASSEGGDTDTQYF TGTGCCAGCAGCGAGGGAGGAGACACAGATACGCAGTATTTT
TRBJ2-1 . TRBD2 TRBV12-3/TRBV12-4 CASRIHGGAYEQFF TGTGCCAGCAGGATTCACGGGGGGGCATATGAGCAGTTCTTC
TRBJ2-2 few . TRBV10-3 CAISTTANTGELFF TGTGCCATCAGTACAACAGCGAACACCGGGGAGCTGTTTTTT
TRBJ2-1 . TRBD2 TRBV6-2/TRBV6-3 CASRTGGDYNEQFF TGTGCCAGCAGAACGGGGGGGGATTACAATGAGCAGTTCTTC
TRBJ2-1 . . TRBV29-1 CSASREGDNEQFF TGCAGCGCTTCCCGCGAGGGAGATAATGAGCAGTTCTTC
TRBJ2-5 many . TRBV3-1 CASSQVLQETQYF TGCGCCAGCAGCCAAGTCCTCCAAGAGACCCAGTACTTC
TRBJ2-7 few . TRBV3-1 CASSQGIYEQYF TGTGCCAGCAGCCAAGGAATCTACGAGCAGTACTTC
TRBJ1-4 . TRBD1 TRBV7-9 CASSQGGTANEKLFF TGTGCCAGCAGCCAAGGAGGGACAGCCAATGAAAAACTGTTTTTT
TRBJ2-1 few TRBD2 TRBV20-1 CSARVVGGLTYNEQFF TGCAGTGCTAGAGTCGTCGGGGGACTAACCTACAATGAGCAGTTCTTC
TRBJ2-3 few . TRBV28 CASSPYLSGITDTQYF TGTGCCAGCAGTCCCTACTTAAGCGGTATCACAGATACGCAGTATTTT
TRBJ2-1 many TRBD2 TRBV28 CASSTPAGDLGNEQFF TGTGCCAGCAGTACGCCAGCGGGAGATCTCGGGAATGAGCAGTTCTTC